Each of the 26 T cell receptor beta chains below was sequenced from the same sample in a study of T-cell reconstitution after alpha-beta-depleted transplantation in children listed by TCRdb under 2016. The library was made by PCR. Sequencing was performed on an Illumina HiSeq 2500. TCR library preparation used molecular barcoding, with unique molecular identifiers applied to normalize quantification of the TCRbeta repertoire. The public reads were reprocessed in TCRdb via fastp at Q25 and MiXCR, keeping in-frame beta chains. Identical CDR3 proteins give one entry, which carries the most common genes and DNA. This sample has over 70,000 distinct CDR3 sequences in its table, and 9% to 15% of those were observed once. The ten largest account for around 13% of the sample. Sequences were derived from PBMCs from the stem cell graft donor, sampled from the stem cell graft. The receptor source for this set is a human donor who donated a stem cell graft to a child with inherited bone marrow failure.

This clonotype was recorded many times. The V and J genes are TRBV28 and TRBJ2-7, with D unclear. Germline CDR1 MDHEN, CDR2 SYDVKM. This CDR3 has 14 residues. The V end was cut by 5 bases, the J end by 4 bases, with 15 bases between. The CDR3 DNA reads TGTGCCAGCAGTCAAACGGGCAGCCGATACGAGCAGTACTTC. Amino acid sequence: CASSQTGSRYEQYF. The whole variable domain, filled in from reference TRBV28 and TRBJ2-7, reads DVKVTQSSRYLVKRTGEKVFLECVQDMDHENMFWYRQDPGLGLRLIYFSYDVKMKEKGDIPEGYSVSREKKERFSLILESASTNQTSMYLCASSQTGSRYEQYFGPGTRLTVT.

This clonotype was detected many times. The chain couples TRBV29-1 to TRBJ2-7; D call uncertain. V shed 4 bases and J shed 3 bases, with 10 bases lying between them. This CDR3 is 12 amino acids long. Germline V gene data show CDR1 as SQVTM and CDR2 as ANQGSEA. This chain's CDR3 is CSVVDPDYEQYF. The CDR3 nucleotides read TGCAGCGTTGTGGATCCGGACTACGAGCAGTACTTC.

This clonotype occurred a few times. The chain links TRBV20-1 to TRBJ1-4; D not resolved. Germline CDR1 reads DFQATT; CDR2 reads SNEGSKA (reference sequence). Trimming took 1 base from V and 0 from J, leaving 6 bases between them. The CDR3 runs 14 residues. The CDR3 sequence is CSARGGATNEKLFF. CDR3 coding DNA: TGCAGTGCTAGAGGGGGTGCAACTAATGAAAAACTGTTTTTT.

At least ten counts were recorded for this clonotype. The V gene is TRBV9, the J gene TRBJ2-1, with no clear D. This CDR3 comprises 12 residues. Germline lookup yields CDR1 SGDLS and CDR2 YYNGEE. Between the trimmed V and J ends, which lost 1 base and 6 bases, there was a span of 5 bases. Written as DNA, the CDR3 is TGTGCCAGCAGCGTATCGAGCAATGAGCAGTTCTTC. This encodes CASSVSSNEQFF.

This clonotype was found many times. The chain employs TRBV10-3 and TRBJ1-5, with 8 bases identical to TRBD1. This CDR3 is built from 15 residues. Germline loops: CDR1 ENHRY, CDR2 SYGVKD. Losses at the gene ends were 3 bases for V and 2 bases for J; bases not matched to a gene: 3. The CDR3 DNA follows: TGTGCCATCAGTGAAACGACAGGGGGCAATCAGCCCCAGCATTTT. This sequence encodes CAISETTGGNQPQHF.

The V and J genes are TRBV12-3 or TRBV12-4 and TRBJ1-1; D unclear. Trimming shortened V by 7 bases and J by 7 bases, and 13 bases separated the two germline ends. This CDR3 is 12 amino acids long. The CDR3 protein is CASNALSGEAFF. The CDR3 DNA sequence: TGTGCCAGCAACGCCTTATCAGGTGAAGCTTTCTTT.

Many counts were recorded for this clonotype. The chain uses TRBV15 and TRBJ2-1; 13 nucleotides line up with TRBD2. There are 14 residues in the CDR3. The germline CDR1 and CDR2 sequences are LNHNV and YYDKDF (reference sequence). V lost 6 bases, J lost 15 bases, and 11 bases stayed unmatched. CDR3 in DNA: TGTGCCACCAGAACCGGACTAGCGGGAGACTTGCCGTTCTTC. Translation: CATRTGLAGDLPFF.

This clonotype was found many times. The rearrangement links TRBV5-1 to TRBJ1-2; no clear D. V lost 4 bases to trimming and J lost 5 bases, with 12 bases between them. This CDR3 is 13 amino acids long. CDR1 is SGHRS and CDR2 is YFSETQ in the germline V gene. In DNA form, the CDR3 reads TGCGCCAGCAGCGGTGGGAAGGCTTATGGCTACACCTTC. Its protein product is CASSGGKAYGYTF.

This clonotype occurred many times. DNA of the CDR3: TGTGCCAGCAGCTCTAGGACTAGCGGTAACAATGAGCAGTTCTTC. This codes for CASSSRTSGNNEQFF. The chain is built from TRBV7-6 and TRBJ2-1; 10 nucleotides match TRBD2. The CDR3 spans 15 residues. CDR1 is SGHVS, CDR2 FNYEAQ, per germline. The J segment lost 5 bases and the V segment lost 4 bases, leaving 5 bases of the junction unmatched.

This chain joins TRBV7-3 and TRBJ2-3; the D gene is possibly TRBD2 (6 bases). From germline, CDR1 is SGHTA and CDR2 FQGTGA. V lost 5 bases and J 3 bases, leaving 12 bases between the germline ends. This CDR3 is built from 14 residues. In nucleotides, the CDR3 is TGTGCCAGCAGCCTTCGGGACTCTACAGATACGCAGTATTTT. This translates into CASSLRDSTDTQYF.

This clonotype was counted ten times or more. The gene calls are TRBV5-4 and TRBJ1-1, with D possibly matching TRBD1 (6 bases). V was cut by 2 bases and J by 0 bases, with 11 bases left in between. The CDR3 is 15 amino acids. Germline V gene lookup returns CDR1 SGHNT and CDR2 YYREEE (reference sequence). CDR3 sequence reads: CASSLGGEVNTEAFF. The CDR3, as DNA: TGTGCCAGCAGCTTAGGGGGGGAAGTGAACACTGAAGCTTTCTTT.

This clonotype appeared many times. This rearrangement joins TRBV5-1 to TRBJ2-2; D gene ambiguous. CDR3 size: 13 residues. Trimming pared 2 bases from V and 4 bases from J, leaving 6 bases between. CDR1 and CDR2 from the germline V gene are SGHRS and YFSETQ. The CDR3 nucleotides are TGCGCCAGCAGCTTTTGGCGCACCGGGGAGCTGTTTTTT. Its protein product is CASSFWRTGELFF.

This clonotype was counted at least ten times. The chain uses TRBV25-1 and TRBJ1-3; D is unresolved. Germline-derived CDR1 and CDR2 are MGHDK and SYGVNS. The V end was cut by 4 bases, the J end by 4 bases, with 14 bases between. There are 15 residues in the CDR3. CDR3 nucleotides: TGTGCCAGCAGTGGAAACCGGGCTGCGGGAAACACCATATATTTT. It translates to CASSGNRAAGNTIYF.

This clonotype was recorded only once. This rearrangement joins TRBV11-3 to TRBJ2-3, with D perhaps matching TRBD1 or TRBD2 (5 bases each). The CDR3 has 16 residues. CDR1 is SGHNT and CDR2 is YENEEA in the germline V gene. Trimming pared 1 base from V and 0 bases from J, leaving 11 bases between. CDR3 in amino acids: CASSLVGWGSTDTQYF. The CDR3 bases are TGTGCCAGCAGCTTAGTCGGATGGGGGAGCACAGATACGCAGTATTTT.

This clonotype was picked up a small number of times. The chain couples TRBV3-1 to TRBJ2-2; possibly TRBD2 for D (5 bases). Germline V gives CDR1 LGHDT, CDR2 YNNKEL (reference sequence). V lost 1 base and J lost 4, with 16 bases in between. This CDR3 is built from 17 residues. The CDR3 region has the DNA TGTGCCAGCAGCCAAGTTACAACTAGTCCGGGCACCGGGGAGCTGTTTTTT. This codes for CASSQVTTSPGTGELFF.

This clonotype was seen repeatedly, ten times or more. The chain employs TRBV18 and TRBJ2-7; 13 positions agree with TRBD2. After removal of 2 bases from V and 3 bases from J, the junction contained 1 base not matched to a gene. The CDR3 loop spans 15 amino acids. CDR1 is KGHSH, CDR2 LQKENI, per germline. CDR3 sequence: CASSPGTSGVYEQYF. Written as DNA, the CDR3 is TGTGCCAGCTCACCAGGGACTAGCGGGGTCTACGAGCAGTACTTC.

This clonotype was counted ten times or more. The chain couples TRBV7-2 to TRBJ1-5; weak D call: TRBD1 (5 bases). This CDR3 has 13 residues. The V and J ends lost 6 bases and 3 bases respectively, with 9 bases between them. CDR1 and CDR2 (germline): SGHTA, FQGNSA. CDR3 sequence reads: CASSRQINQPQHF. DNA of the CDR3: TGTGCCAGCAGTCGACAGATCAATCAGCCCCAGCATTTT.

This clonotype appeared many times. V and J are TRBV7-2 and TRBJ2-3; D is possibly TRBD1 or TRBD2 (5 bases each). The CDR3 spans 13 residues. V lost 4 bases, J lost 10 bases, and 15 bases lay in between. Germline CDR1 reads SGHTA; CDR2 reads FQGNSA. The CDR3 DNA follows: TGTGCCAGCAGCTCCAATGTGGGGGTTCCGCAGTATTTT. It translates to CASSSNVGVPQYF.

Ten or more counts support this clonotype. This chain connects TRBV18 to TRBJ1-5, with D hard to call. The length of the CDR3 is 15 residues. The germline gives CDR1 KGHSH, CDR2 LQKENI. Trimming pared 1 base from V and 3 bases from J, leaving 10 bases between. The CDR3 nucleotides are TGTGCCAGCTCACCACGAGCGTTTGACAATCAGCCCCAGCATTTT. The encoded protein is CASSPRAFDNQPQHF.

This clonotype was seen many times. The rearrangement uses TRBV10-3 and TRBJ2-7; 7 nucleotides match TRBD1. The CDR3 consists of 15 residues. Trimming cost V 6 bases and J 2 bases; bases outside gene matches: 10. Germline CDR1 ENHRY, CDR2 SYGVKD. In DNA form, the CDR3 reads TGTGCCATCAGCCCAAACCCACAGGGGACCTACGAGCAGTACTTC. Translating gives CAISPNPQGTYEQYF.

This clonotype was seen at least ten times. This chain's CDR3 is CAISDAPDEAFF. CDR3 coding DNA: TGTGCCATCAGTGACGCCCCTGATGAAGCTTTCTTT. J is TRBJ1-1 and V is TRBV10-3; D is undetermined. V was cut by 3 bases and J by 7 bases, with 9 bases left in between. The CDR3 extends over 12 amino acids. The germline gives CDR1 ENHRY, CDR2 SYGVKD.

This clonotype occurred a few times. This chain uses TRBV27 with TRBJ1-5; tentatively, D is TRBD1 (6 bases). This CDR3 spans 13 amino acids. The V end lost 3 bases, the J end lost 7 bases, and 10 bases lay between the germline ends. Germline V lookup: CDR1 MNHEY, CDR2 SMNVEV (reference sequence). CDR3 in amino acids: CASSFRGGQPQHF. As DNA, the CDR3 is TGTGCCAGCAGTTTCAGGGGCGGACAGCCCCAGCATTTT.

This clonotype is medium-sized. One end of the junction is discordant with germline, which a read error may explain. The chain links TRBV7-2 to TRBJ2-3; D call uncertain. Germline CDR1 SGHTA, CDR2 FQGNSA. The CDR3 covers 12 residues. The CDR3, as DNA: TGTGCCAGCAGCCTCAACACAGATAGGCAGTATTTT. Its protein product is CASSLNTDRQYF.

The V gene is TRBV9, the J gene TRBJ2-1; maybe TRBD1 (5 bases). CDR3 length: 16 residues. The V and J ends lost 2 bases and 6 bases respectively, with 18 bases between them. Germline CDR1 and CDR2: SGDLS and YYNGEE. The chain's CDR3 is CASSVAGNPPPNEQFF. CDR3 coding DNA: TGTGCCAGCAGCGTCGCAGGGAACCCTCCCCCCAATGAGCAGTTCTTC.

This clonotype was counted ten times or more. The chain combines TRBV5-1 with TRBJ1-5; a possible D gene is TRBD1 (6 bases). The CDR3 is made up of 18 amino acids. Trimming removed 0 bases at V and 1 base at J, with 17 bases between. Per the germline V gene, CDR1 is SGHRS and CDR2 is YFSETQ. The CDR3 spells CASSLDPLQGRSNQPQHF. Here the CDR3 DNA reads TGCGCCAGCAGCTTGGATCCCCTGCAGGGGCGGAGCAATCAGCCCCAGCATTTT. The full variable domain, in which reference TRBV5-1 and TRBJ1-5 provide the parts outside the CDR3, is KAGVTQTPRYLIKTRGQQVTLSCSPISGHRSVSWYQQTPGQGLQFLFEYFSETQRNKGNFPGRFSGRQFSNSRSEMNVSTLELGDSALYLCASSLDPLQGRSNQPQHFGDGTRLSIL.

The chain couples TRBV5-1 to TRBJ2-3; a possible D gene is TRBD1 (6 bases). V was shortened by 4 bases and J by 4 bases, with 16 bases between the two germline ends. The CDR3 has 15 amino acids. Germline V gives CDR1 SGHRS, CDR2 YFSETQ. CDR3 residues: CASSPLGAWADTQYF. The DNA for the CDR3 is TGCGCCAGCAGCCCGTTGGGGGCCTGGGCAGATACGCAGTATTTT. The whole variable domain, filled in from reference TRBV5-1 and TRBJ2-3, reads KAGVTQTPRYLIKTRGQQVTLSCSPISGHRSVSWYQQTPGQGLQFLFEYFSETQRNKGNFPGRFSGRQFSNSRSEMNVSTLELGDSALYLCASSPLGAWADTQYFGPGTRLTVL.